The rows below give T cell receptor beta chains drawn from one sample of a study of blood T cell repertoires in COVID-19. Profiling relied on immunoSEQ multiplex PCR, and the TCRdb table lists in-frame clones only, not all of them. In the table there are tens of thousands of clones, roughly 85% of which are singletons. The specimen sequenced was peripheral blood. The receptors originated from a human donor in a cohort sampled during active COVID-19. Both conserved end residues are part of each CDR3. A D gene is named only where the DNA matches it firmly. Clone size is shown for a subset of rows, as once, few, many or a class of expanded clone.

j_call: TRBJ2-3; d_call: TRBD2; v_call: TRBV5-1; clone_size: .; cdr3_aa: CASLAGGPSDTQYF; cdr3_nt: TGCGCCAGCCTAGCGGGAGGGCCATCAGATACGCAGTATTTT
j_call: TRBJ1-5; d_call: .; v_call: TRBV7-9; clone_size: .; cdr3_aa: CASSPDSFNQPQHF; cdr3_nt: TGTGCCAGCAGCCCGGACAGCTTTAATCAGCCCCAGCATTTT
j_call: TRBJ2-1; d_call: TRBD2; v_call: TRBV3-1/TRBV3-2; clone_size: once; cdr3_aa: CASSQGASGSYNEQFF; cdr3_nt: TGTGCCAGCAGCCAAGGGGCTAGCGGGAGCTACAATGAGCAGTTCTTC
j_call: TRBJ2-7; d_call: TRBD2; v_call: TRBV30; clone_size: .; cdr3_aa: CAWTDGRGIHYF; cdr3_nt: TGTGCCTGGACAGACGGGAGGGGTATTCACTACTTC
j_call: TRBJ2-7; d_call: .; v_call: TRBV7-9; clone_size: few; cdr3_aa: CASSLGHRPYEQYF; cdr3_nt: TGTGCCAGCAGCTTAGGGCACAGACCCTACGAGCAGTACTTC
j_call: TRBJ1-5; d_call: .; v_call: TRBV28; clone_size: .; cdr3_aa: CASSTPGKSNQPQHF; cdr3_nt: TGTGCCAGCAGTACACCCGGGAAGAGCAATCAGCCCCAGCATTTT
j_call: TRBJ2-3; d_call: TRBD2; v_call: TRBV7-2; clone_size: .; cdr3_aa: CASSFGLGGTDTQYF; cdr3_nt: TGTGCCAGCAGCTTTGGACTAGGAGGCACAGATACGCAGTATTTT
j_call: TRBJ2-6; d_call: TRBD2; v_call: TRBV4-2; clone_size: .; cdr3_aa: CASSLAGSGANVLTF; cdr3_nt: TGTGCCAGCAGCCTAGCGGGGTCTGGGGCCAACGTCCTGACTTTC
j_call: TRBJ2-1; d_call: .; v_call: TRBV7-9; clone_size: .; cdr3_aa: CASSLISGASYNEQFF; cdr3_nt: TGTGCCAGCAGCTTAATATCCGGAGCTAGCTACAATGAGCAGTTCTTC
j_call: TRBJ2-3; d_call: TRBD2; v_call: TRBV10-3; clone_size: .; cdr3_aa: CAISEGGRSADTQYF; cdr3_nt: TGTGCCATCAGTGAAGGCGGGAGGTCGGCAGATACGCAGTATTTT
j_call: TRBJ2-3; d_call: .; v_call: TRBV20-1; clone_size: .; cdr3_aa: CSASPAGPDTQYF; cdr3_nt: TGCAGTGCTAGTCCGGCGGGGCCGGATACGCAGTATTTT
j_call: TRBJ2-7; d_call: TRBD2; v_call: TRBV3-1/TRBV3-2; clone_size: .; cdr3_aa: CASSPPPGLAGSYEQYF; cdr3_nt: TGTGCCAGCAGCCCACCCCCGGGACTAGCGGGTTCCTACGAGCAGTACTTC
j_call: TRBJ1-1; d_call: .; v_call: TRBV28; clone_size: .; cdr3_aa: CASSLNRVAEAFF; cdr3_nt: TGTGCCAGCAGTTTAAACAGGGTAGCTGAAGCTTTCTTT
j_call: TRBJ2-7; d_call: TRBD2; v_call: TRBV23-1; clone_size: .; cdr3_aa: CASRTSGSSYEQYF; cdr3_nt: TGCGCCAGCAGAACTAGCGGGAGTTCCTACGAGCAGTACTTC
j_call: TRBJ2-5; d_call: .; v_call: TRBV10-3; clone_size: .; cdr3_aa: CAISEGREVVETQYF; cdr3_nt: TGTGCCATCAGTGAAGGCAGGGAGGTGGTAGAGACCCAGTACTTC
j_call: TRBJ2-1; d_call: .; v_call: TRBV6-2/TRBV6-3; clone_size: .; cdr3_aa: CASSLRGPSSYNEQFF; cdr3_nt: TGTGCCAGCAGCCTTCGCGGGCCGAGCTCCTACAATGAGCAGTTCTTC
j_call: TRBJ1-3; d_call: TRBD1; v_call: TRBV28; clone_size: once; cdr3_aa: CASRGQGRDTIYF; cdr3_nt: TGTGCCAGCAGGGGACAGGGGAGAGACACCATATATTTT
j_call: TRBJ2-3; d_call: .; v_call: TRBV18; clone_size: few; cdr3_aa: CASSRGYSTDTQYF; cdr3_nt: TGTGCCAGCTCTCGGGGTTATAGCACAGATACGCAGTATTTT
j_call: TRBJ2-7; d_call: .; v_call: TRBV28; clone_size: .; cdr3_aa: CASIKTIGGEQYF; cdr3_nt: TGTGCCAGCATTAAGACTATAGGCGGTGAGCAGTACTTC
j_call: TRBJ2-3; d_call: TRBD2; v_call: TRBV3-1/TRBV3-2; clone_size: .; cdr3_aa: CASSQDPTSGHTDTQYF; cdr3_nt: TGTGCCAGCAGCCAAGATCCGACTAGCGGACACACAGATACGCAGTATTTT
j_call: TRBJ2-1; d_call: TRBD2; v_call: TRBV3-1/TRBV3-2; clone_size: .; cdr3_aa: CASSQAISSGRYEQFF; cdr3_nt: TGTGCCAGCAGCCAAGCGATTTCTAGCGGGAGGTATGAGCAGTTCTTC
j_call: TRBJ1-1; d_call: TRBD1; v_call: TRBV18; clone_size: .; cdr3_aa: CASSRNRGVNTEAFF; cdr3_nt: TGTGCCAGCTCACGAAACAGGGGGGTGAACACTGAAGCTTTCTTT
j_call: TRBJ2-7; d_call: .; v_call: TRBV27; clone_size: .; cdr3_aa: CASRRRAGLYEQYF; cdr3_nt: TGTGCCAGCAGACGGAGAGCGGGCCTCTACGAGCAGTACTTC
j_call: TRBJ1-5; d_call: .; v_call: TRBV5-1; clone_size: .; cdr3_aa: CASRMPREYNQPQHF; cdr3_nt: TGCGCCAGCCGCATGCCGCGGGAATACAATCAGCCCCAGCATTTT
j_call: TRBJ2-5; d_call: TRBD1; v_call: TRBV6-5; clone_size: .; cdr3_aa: CASSDSDRGETQYF; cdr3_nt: TGTGCCAGCAGCGACTCAGACAGGGGGGAGACCCAGTACTTC
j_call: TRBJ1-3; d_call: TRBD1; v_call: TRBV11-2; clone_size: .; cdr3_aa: CASSLGQGAGNTIYF; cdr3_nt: TGTGCCAGCAGCTTAGGACAGGGGGCTGGAAACACCATATATTTT
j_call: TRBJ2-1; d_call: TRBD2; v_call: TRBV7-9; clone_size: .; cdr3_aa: CASSTASGLAGEQFF; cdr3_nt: TGTGCCAGCAGCACTGCCTCGGGACTAGCCGGTGAGCAGTTCTTC
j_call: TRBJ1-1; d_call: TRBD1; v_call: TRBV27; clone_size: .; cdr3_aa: CASSSPRGPRGTEAFF; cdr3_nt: TGTGCCAGCAGTTCCCCGAGGGGGCCCCGCGGGACTGAAGCTTTCTTT
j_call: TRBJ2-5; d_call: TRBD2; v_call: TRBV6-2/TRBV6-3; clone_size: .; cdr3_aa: CASSYGTSGEETQYF; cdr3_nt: TGTGCCAGCAGTTACGGGACTAGCGGGGAAGAGACCCAGTACTTC
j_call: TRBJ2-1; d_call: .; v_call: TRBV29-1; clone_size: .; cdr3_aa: CSVGLGDRGGEQFF; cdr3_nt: TGCAGCGTTGGACTAGGGGACAGAGGGGGTGAGCAGTTCTTC
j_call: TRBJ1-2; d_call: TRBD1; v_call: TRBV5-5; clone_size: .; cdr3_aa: CASSPGQDYGYTF; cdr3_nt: TGTGCCAGCAGCCCCGGACAGGACTATGGCTACACCTTC
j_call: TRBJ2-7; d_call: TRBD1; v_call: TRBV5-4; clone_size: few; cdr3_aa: CASSPDRGLYEQYF; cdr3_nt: TGTGCCAGCAGCCCTGACAGGGGGCTCTACGAGCAGTACTTC
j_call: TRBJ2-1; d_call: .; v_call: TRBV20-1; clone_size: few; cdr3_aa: CSASPRDEQFF; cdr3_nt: TGCAGTGCTAGCCCCCGGGATGAGCAGTTCTTC
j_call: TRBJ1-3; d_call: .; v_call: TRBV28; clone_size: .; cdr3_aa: CASRLPGNTIYF; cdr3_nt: TGTGCCAGCAGACTCCCTGGAAACACCATATATTTT
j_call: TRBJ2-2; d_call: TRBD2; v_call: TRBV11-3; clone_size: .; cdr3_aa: CASSPGTSRGDTGELFF; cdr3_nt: TGTGCCAGCAGCCCCGGGACTAGCCGGGGTGACACCGGGGAGCTGTTTTTT
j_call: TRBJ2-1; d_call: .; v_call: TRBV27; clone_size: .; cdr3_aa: CASSLGLRVEQFF; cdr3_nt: TGTGCCAGCAGTTTGGGACTCCGAGTGGAGCAGTTCTTC
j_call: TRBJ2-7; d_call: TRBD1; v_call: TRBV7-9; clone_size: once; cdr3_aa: CASSLPARGLYEQYF; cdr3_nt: TGTGCCAGCAGCTTACCCGCCAGGGGGCTGTACGAGCAGTACTTC
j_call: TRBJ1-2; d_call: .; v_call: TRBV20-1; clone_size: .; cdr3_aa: CSASPANYGYTF; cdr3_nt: TGCAGTGCTAGTCCCGCTAACTATGGCTACACCTTC
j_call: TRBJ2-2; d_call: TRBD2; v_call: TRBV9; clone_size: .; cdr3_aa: CASSVGLGTSDTGELFF; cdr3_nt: TGTGCCAGCAGCGTAGGGTTGGGGACTAGTGATACCGGGGAGCTGTTTTTT
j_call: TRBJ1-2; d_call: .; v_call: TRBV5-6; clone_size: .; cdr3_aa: CASSPRSVYGYTF; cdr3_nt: TGTGCCAGCAGCCCGAGGTCAGTTTATGGCTACACCTTC
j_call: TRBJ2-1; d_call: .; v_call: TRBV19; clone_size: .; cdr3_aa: CASVPGKSSYNEQFF; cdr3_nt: TGTGCCAGCGTACCCGGGAAAAGCTCCTACAATGAGCAGTTCTTC
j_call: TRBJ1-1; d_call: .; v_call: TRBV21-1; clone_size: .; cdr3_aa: CASSKRGVMNTEAFF; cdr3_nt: TGTGCCAGCAGCAAACGGGGAGTCATGAACACTGAAGCTTTCTTT
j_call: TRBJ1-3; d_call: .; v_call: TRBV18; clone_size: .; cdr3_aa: CASSPDTGDSGNTIYF; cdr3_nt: TGTGCCAGCTCACCAGATACAGGAGACTCTGGAAACACCATATATTTT
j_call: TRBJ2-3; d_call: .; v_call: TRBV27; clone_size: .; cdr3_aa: CASSLTEPQWGTDTQYF; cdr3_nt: TGTGCCAGCAGTTTAACAGAACCGCAGTGGGGCACAGATACGCAGTATTTT